Listed below are T cell receptor beta chains from one sample, sequenced in a study of metastatic and nonmetastatic thyroid tumors. MiXCR reprocessed the PCR reads for TCRdb. The sample carries about 92,000 clones, 14% to 15% recorded once. The specimen was blood. The receptor set was obtained from a female donor with papillary thyroid cancer or a benign thyroid nodule (not recorded which). Some clones in this sample may be carry-over from other donors' samples. CDR3s include the opening cysteine and the closing phenylalanine or tryptophan. Each record gives: V gene, CDR3 protein.

>TRBV6-1
CASSLSGSYGYTF
>TRBV6-1
CASRQGANTEAFF
>TRBV18
CASSPQSYREKLFF
>TRBV10-1
CASSETPDGEKLFF
>TRBV6-1
CASTGTSDYEQYF
>TRBV20-1
CSARSPGTFNPDTQYF
>TRBV9
CASYRADYGYTF
>TRBV14
CASSQGTLGGQRERTDTQYF
>TRBV27
CASSPYPPSRNEQYF
>TRBV4-2
CASSPTGTEADTIYF
>TRBV20-1
CSARGAASYEQYF
>TRBV19
CASSPSRSYEQYF
>TRBV20-1
CSAERPPGDGYTF
>TRBV20-1
CSASGRVLRNKQFF
>TRBV6-2/TRBV6-3
CASSPLEGIQYF
>TRBV6-1
CASSEYGTANTEAFF
>TRBV6-1
CASSGGLAGDAYEQYF
>TRBV25-1
CASRAGDTQYF
>TRBV12-3/TRBV12-4
CASRISGTGNSPINF
>TRBV28
CASTPRGDYGYTF
>TRBV19
CASMAGDTQYF
>TRBV2
CASSEGQGAKNIQYF
>TRBV19
CASSDREVQPQHF
>TRBV19
CASTTYGGSTDTQYF
>TRBV12-3/TRBV12-4
CASSLSGRGYGYTF
>TRBV11-2
CASSSDSASTDTQYF
>TRBV2
CASIVVGWGQGLNEQFF
>TRBV9
CASSEGGGTEQFF
>TRBV5-1
CASSSGSIISGNTIYF
>TRBV11-2
CASSPLQGQETQYF
>TRBV20-1
CSASDREDGYTF
>TRBV10-3
CAIGRLGETQYF
>TRBV14
CASSQIPDGVRSEQYF
>TRBV28
CASSTEGTQYF
>TRBV6-5
CASSYGQENQPQHF
>TRBV12-3/TRBV12-4
CASRPPIGQGGYNEQFF
>TRBV9
CASSVGGQGYEQYF
>TRBV7-9
CASSSPGDRAPRLGTEAFF
>TRBV19
CASSTLGGTASGANVLTF
>TRBV11-2
CASSLTKETQYF
>TRBV3-1
CASSQVMRQETQYF